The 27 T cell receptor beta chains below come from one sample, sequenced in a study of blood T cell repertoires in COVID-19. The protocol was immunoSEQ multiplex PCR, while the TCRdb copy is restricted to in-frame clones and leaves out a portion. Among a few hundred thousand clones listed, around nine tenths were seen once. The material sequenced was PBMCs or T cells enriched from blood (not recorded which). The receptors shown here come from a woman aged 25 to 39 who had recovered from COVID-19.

The CDR3 sequence: CASSEGRIATNEKLFF. DNA for the CDR3: TGTGCCAGCAGTGAAGGTAGAATCGCAACTAATGAAAAACTGTTTTTT. The chain couples TRBV6-1 to TRBJ1-4; D is unresolved. Germline-derived CDR1 and CDR2 are MNHNS and SASEGT. Trimming shortened V by 1 base and J by 0 bases, and 9 bases separated the two germline ends. The CDR3 is made up of 16 amino acids.

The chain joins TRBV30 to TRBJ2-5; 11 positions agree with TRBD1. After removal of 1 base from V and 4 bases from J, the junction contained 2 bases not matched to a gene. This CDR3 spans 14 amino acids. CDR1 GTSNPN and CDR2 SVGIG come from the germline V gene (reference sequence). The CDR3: CAWSGGTGGETQYF. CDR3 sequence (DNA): TGTGCCTGGAGTGGGGGGACAGGGGGAGAGACCCAGTACTTC. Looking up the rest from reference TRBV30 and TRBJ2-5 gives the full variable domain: SQTIHQWPATLVQPVGSPLSLECTVEGTSNPNLYWYRQAAGRGLQLLFYSVGIGQISSEVPQNLSASRPQDRQFILSSKKLLLSDSGFYLCAWSGGTGGETQYFGPGTRLLVL.

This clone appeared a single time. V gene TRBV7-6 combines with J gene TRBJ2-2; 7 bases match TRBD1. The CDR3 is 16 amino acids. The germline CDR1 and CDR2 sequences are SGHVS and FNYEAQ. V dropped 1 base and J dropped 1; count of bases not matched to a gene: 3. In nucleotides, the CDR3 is TGTGCCAGCAGCTTAGTGGGGACAGAGAACACCGGGGAGCTGTTTTTT. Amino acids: CASSLVGTENTGELFF.

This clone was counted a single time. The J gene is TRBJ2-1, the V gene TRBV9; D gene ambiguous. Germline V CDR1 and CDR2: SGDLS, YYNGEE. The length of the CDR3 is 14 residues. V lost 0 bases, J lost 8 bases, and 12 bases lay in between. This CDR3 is CASSVDEVVDEQFF. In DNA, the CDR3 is TGTGCCAGCAGCGTAGACGAGGTGGTCGATGAGCAGTTCTTC.

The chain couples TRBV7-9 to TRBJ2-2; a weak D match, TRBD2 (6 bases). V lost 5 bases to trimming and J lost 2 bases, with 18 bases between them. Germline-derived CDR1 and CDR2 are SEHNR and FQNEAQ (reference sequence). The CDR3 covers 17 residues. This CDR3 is CASSPQLGTLNTGELFF. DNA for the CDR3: TGTGCCAGCAGCCCACAGCTCGGGACTCTAAACACCGGGGAGCTGTTTTTT. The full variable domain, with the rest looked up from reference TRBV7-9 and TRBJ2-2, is DTGVSQNPRHKITKRGQNVTFRCDPISEHNRLYWYRQTLGQGPEFLTYFQNEAQLEKSRLLSDRFSAERPKGSFSTLEIQRTEQGDSAMYLCASSPQLGTLNTGELFFGEGSRLTVL.

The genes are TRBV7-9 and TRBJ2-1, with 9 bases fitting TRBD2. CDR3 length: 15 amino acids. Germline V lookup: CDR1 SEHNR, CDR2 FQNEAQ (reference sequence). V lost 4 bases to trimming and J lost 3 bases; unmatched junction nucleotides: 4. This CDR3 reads CASSSAGGRYNEQFF. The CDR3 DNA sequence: TGTGCCAGCAGCTCCGCGGGGGGGCGCTACAATGAGCAGTTCTTC.

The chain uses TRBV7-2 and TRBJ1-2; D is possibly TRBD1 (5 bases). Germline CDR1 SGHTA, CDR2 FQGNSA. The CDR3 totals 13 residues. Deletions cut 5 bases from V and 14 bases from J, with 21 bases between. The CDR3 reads CASSPDTNYGWTF. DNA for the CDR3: TGTGCCAGCAGCCCGGACACCAACTATGGCTGGACCTTC.

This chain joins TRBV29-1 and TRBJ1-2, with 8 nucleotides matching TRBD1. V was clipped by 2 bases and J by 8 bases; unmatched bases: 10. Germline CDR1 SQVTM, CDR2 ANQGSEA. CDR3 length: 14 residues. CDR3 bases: TGCAGCGTTGAATCAGGGGGCGCCTCTAAAGGCTACACCTTC. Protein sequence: CSVESGGASKGYTF.

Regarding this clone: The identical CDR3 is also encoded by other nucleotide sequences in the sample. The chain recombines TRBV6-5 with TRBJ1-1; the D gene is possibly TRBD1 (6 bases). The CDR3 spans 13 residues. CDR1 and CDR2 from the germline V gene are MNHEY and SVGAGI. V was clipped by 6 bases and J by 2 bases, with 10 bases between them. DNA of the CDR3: TGTGCCAGCAGGGAGACAGGTAACACTGAAGCTTTCTTT. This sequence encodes CASRETGNTEAFF.

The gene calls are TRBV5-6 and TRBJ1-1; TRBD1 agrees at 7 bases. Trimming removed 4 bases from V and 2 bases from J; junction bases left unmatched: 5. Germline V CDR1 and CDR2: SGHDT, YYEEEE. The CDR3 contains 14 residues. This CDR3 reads CASSGGGVNTEAFF. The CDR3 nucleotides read TGTGCCAGCAGCGGAGGGGGCGTAAACACTGAAGCTTTCTTT.

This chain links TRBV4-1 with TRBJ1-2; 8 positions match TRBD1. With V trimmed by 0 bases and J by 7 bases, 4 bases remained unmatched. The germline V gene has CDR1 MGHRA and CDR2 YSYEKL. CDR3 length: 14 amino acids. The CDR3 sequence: CASSQDPGGSGYTF. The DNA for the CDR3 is TGCGCCAGCAGCCAAGATCCAGGGGGCTCTGGCTACACCTTC.

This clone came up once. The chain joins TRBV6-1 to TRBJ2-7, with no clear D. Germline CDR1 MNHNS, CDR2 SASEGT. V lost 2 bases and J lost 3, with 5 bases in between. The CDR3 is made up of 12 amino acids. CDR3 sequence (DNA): TGTGCCAGCAGTGAAACACACTACGAGCAGTACTTC. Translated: CASSETHYEQYF.

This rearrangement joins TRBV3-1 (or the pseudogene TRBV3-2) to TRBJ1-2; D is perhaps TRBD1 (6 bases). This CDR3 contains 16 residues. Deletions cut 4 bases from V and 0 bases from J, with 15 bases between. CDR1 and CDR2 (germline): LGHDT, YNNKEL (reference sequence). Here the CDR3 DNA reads TGTGCCAGCAGCCCCCGGACAGACGCTACTAACTATGGCTACACCTTC. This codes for CASSPRTDATNYGYTF.

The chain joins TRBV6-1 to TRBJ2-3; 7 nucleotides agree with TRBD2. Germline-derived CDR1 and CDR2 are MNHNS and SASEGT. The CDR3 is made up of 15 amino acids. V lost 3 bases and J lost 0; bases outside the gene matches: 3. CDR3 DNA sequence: TGTGCCAGCAGTGACCTAGCGGCAAGCACAGATACGCAGTATTTT. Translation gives CASSDLAASTDTQYF.

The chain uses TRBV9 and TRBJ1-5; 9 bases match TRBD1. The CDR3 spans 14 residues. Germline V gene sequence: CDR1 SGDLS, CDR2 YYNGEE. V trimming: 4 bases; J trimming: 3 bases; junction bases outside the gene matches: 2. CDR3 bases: TGTGCCAGCAGCCGGACAGGGGTCAATCAGCCCCAGCATTTT. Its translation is CASSRTGVNQPQHF.

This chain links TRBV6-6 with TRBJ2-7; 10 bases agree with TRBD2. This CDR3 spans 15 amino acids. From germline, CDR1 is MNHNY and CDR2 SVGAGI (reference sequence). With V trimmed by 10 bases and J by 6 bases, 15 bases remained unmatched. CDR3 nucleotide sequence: TGTGCCACCTCTAAGGGGGCTAGCGGGGGTAGCGAGCAGTACTTC. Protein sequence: CATSKGASGGSEQYF.

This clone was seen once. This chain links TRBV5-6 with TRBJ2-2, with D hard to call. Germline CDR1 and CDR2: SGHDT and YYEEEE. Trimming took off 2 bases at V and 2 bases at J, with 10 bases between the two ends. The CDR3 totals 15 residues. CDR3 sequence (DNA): TGTGCCAGCAGCTTTTTCTCAGTTAACACCGGGGAGCTGTTTTTT. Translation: CASSFFSVNTGELFF.

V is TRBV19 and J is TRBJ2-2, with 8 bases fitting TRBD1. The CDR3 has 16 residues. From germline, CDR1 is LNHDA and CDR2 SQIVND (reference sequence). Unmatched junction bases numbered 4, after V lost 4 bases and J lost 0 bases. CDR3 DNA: TGTGCCAGTAGTAAGCGGACAGGGACGAACACCGGGGAGCTGTTTTTT. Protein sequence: CASSKRTGTNTGELFF.

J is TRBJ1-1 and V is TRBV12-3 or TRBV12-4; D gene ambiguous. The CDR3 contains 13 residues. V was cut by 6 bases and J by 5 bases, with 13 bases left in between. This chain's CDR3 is CASSFLEGTEAFF. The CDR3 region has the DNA TGTGCCAGCAGCTTCCTGGAGGGTACTGAAGCTTTCTTT.

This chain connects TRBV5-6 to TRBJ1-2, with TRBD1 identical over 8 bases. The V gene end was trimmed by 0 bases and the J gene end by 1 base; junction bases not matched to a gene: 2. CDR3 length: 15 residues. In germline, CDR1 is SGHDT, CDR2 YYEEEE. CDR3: CASSLGRGLNYGYTF. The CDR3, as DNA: TGTGCCAGCAGCTTGGGCAGGGGGCTTAACTATGGCTACACCTTC.

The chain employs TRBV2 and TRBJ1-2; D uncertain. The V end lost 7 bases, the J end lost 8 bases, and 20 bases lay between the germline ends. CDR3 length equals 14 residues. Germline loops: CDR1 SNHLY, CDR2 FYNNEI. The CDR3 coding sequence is TGTGCCAGCACTCGACTGTGGGAGGAGGAAGGCTACACCTTC. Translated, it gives CASTRLWEEEGYTF.

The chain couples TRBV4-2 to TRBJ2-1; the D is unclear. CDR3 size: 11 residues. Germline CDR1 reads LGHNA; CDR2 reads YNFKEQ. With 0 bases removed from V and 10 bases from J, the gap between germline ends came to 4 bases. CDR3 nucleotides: TGTGCCAGCAGCCAAGATCGGGAGCAGTTCTTC. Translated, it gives CASSQDREQFF.

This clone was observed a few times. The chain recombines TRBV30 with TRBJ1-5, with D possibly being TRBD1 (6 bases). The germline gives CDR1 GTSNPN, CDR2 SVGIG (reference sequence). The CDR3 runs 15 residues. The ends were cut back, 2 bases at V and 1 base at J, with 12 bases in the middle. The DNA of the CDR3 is TGTGCCTGGAGTCCCCTCCAGGGGAGCAATCAGCCCCAGCATTTT. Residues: CAWSPLQGSNQPQHF. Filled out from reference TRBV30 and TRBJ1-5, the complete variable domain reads SQTIHQWPATLVQPVGSPLSLECTVEGTSNPNLYWYRQAAGRGLQLLFYSVGIGQISSEVPQNLSASRPQDRQFILSSKKLLLSDSGFYLCAWSPLQGSNQPQHFGDGTRLSIL.

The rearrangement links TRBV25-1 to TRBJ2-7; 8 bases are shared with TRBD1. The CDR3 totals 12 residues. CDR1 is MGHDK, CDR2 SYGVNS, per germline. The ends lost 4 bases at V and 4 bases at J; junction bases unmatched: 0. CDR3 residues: CASSGQGYEQYF. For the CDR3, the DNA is TGTGCCAGCAGTGGACAGGGGTACGAGCAGTACTTC.

In DNA form, the CDR3 reads TGCGCCAGCAGCCAAGACATGCCAGGGGGCTACTCTGGGGCCAACGTCCTGACTTTC. Residues: CASSQDMPGGYSGANVLTF. The V and J genes are TRBV4-1 and TRBJ2-6; 8 bases are a match to TRBD1. V shed 0 bases, J shed 0 bases, and the junction held 7 bases outside the gene matches. Germline V gene sequence: CDR1 MGHRA, CDR2 YSYEKL. The CDR3 spans 19 residues.

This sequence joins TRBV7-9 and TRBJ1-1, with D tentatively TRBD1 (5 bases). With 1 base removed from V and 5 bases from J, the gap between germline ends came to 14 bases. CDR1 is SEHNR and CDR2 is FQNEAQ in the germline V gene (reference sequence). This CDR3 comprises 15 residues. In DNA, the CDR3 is TGTGCCAGCAGCTTAGGGGGGGTCGATTTTACTGAAGCTTTCTTT. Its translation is CASSLGGVDFTEAFF.

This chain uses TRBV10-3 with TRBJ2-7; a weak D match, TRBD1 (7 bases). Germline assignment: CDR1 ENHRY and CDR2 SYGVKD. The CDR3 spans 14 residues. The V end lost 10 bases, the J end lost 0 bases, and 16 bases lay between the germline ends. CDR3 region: CATGGQTSSYEQYF. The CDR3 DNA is TGTGCCACCGGGGGACAGACCTCCTCCTACGAGCAGTACTTC.